The present T cell receptor (beta chain) was sequenced within a study of blood T cell repertoires in COVID-19. Germline assignment: CDR1 MNHEY and CDR2 SVGAGI. The CDR3 extends over 14 amino acids. The ends lost 6 bases at V and 0 bases at J; junction bases unmatched: 4. This clone was seen once. The assay was immunoSEQ multiplex PCR, and TCRdb's table has in-frame clones only and misses some. The profile shows over 300,000 clones, about 90% of them singletons. The sample was PBMCs or T cells enriched from blood (not recorded which). The chain recombines TRBV6-5 with TRBJ1-2; TRBD1 agrees at 7 bases. This receptor was obtained from a woman in her thirties who had recovered from COVID-19. This chain's CDR3 is CASSPTGTNYGYTF. The CDR3 DNA is TGTGCCAGCAGCCCGACAGGGACTAACTATGGCTACACCTTC.